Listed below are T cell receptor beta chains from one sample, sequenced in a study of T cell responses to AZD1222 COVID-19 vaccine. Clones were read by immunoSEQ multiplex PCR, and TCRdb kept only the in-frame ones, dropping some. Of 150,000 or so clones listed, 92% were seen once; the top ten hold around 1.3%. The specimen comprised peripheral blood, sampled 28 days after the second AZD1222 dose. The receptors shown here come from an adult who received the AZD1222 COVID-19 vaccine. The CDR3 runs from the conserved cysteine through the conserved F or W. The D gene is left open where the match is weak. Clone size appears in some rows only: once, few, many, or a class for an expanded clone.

CDR3: CASSPAPASTDTRYF
DNA: TGTGCCAGCAGCCCCGCACCCGCAAGCACAGATACGCGGTATTTT
size: -
D: -
J: TRBJ2-3
V: TRBV5-6

CDR3: CASFEGVSQPQHF
DNA: TGTGCCAGCTTTGAGGGGGTAAGTCAGCCCCAGCATTTT
size: -
D: -
J: TRBJ1-5
V: TRBV28

CDR3: CASSPTGAYEQYF
DNA: TGTGCCAGCTCCCCTACGGGAGCCTACGAGCAGTACTTC
size: -
D: -
J: TRBJ2-7
V: TRBV28

CDR3: CASSPRRTAEAFF
DNA: TGTGCCAGCAGCCCCCGGCGAACAGCTGAAGCTTTCTTT
size: -
D: -
J: TRBJ1-1
V: TRBV3-1/TRBV3-2

CDR3: CASSFGGGTDTQYF
DNA: TGTGCCAGCAGCTTCGGGGGGGGCACAGATACGCAGTATTTT
size: -
D: TRBD2
J: TRBJ2-3
V: TRBV5-4

CDR3: CASSLAAGAGGRSADTQYF
DNA: TGTGCCAGCAGCTTGGCGGCTGGAGCGGGGGGGCGGAGTGCAGATACGCAGTATTTT
size: -
D: TRBD2
J: TRBJ2-3
V: TRBV5-6

CDR3: CASSATGQGRTDTQYF
DNA: TGTGCCAGCAGCGCTACGGGACAGGGGAGGACAGATACGCAGTATTTT
size: -
D: TRBD1
J: TRBJ2-3
V: TRBV7-2

CDR3: CASSYRGQDGYTF
DNA: TGTGCCAGCAGTTACAGGGGGCAGGATGGCTACACCTTC
size: few
D: TRBD1
J: TRBJ1-2
V: TRBV6-5

CDR3: CASSQESRPSNQPQHF
DNA: TGTGCCAGCAGCCAAGAATCCAGGCCCAGCAATCAGCCCCAGCATTTT
size: -
D: -
J: TRBJ1-5
V: TRBV4-2

CDR3: CAWSVLVSVNTEAFF
DNA: TGTGCCTGGAGTGTACTGGTTTCAGTTAACACTGAAGCTTTCTTT
size: -
D: -
J: TRBJ1-1
V: TRBV30

CDR3: CASSGGRFRHNEQFF
DNA: TGTGCCAGCAGCGGGGGCCGGTTTCGCCACAATGAGCAGTTCTTC
size: -
D: -
J: TRBJ2-1
V: TRBV11-3

CDR3: CASSFSRLSTGEINYGYTF
DNA: TGTGCCAGCAGCTTTAGCCGGTTATCGACAGGCGAGATTAACTATGGCTACACCTTC
size: -
D: -
J: TRBJ1-2
V: TRBV7-6

CDR3: CASKNVRQGHEKLFF
DNA: TGTGCTAGTAAAAACGTGCGACAGGGGCACGAAAAACTGTTTTTT
size: -
D: TRBD1
J: TRBJ1-4
V: TRBV12-5

CDR3: CASSSRDTPYEQYF
DNA: TGTGCCAGCAGCTCCCGGGACACCCCCTACGAGCAGTACTTC
size: -
D: -
J: TRBJ2-7
V: TRBV5-5

CDR3: CASSGVSGGPTDTQYF
DNA: TGTGCCAGCAGCGGGGTTAGCGGGGGGCCCACAGATACGCAGTATTTT
size: -
D: TRBD2
J: TRBJ2-3
V: TRBV3-1/TRBV3-2

CDR3: CASSHGTGEAFF
DNA: TGTGCCAGCAGCCACGGGACCGGTGAAGCTTTCTTT
size: -
D: -
J: TRBJ1-1
V: TRBV4-2

CDR3: CASGTFYNEQFF
DNA: TGTGCCAGCGGGACATTTTACAATGAGCAGTTCTTC
size: once
D: -
J: TRBJ2-1
V: TRBV28

CDR3: CASSEWDGGSYNEQFF
DNA: TGTGCCAGCAGTGAATGGGATGGTGGGTCCTACAATGAGCAGTTCTTC
size: -
D: -
J: TRBJ2-1
V: TRBV6-1

CDR3: CASSVGQGAGYTEAFF
DNA: TGTGCCAGCAGCGTGGGACAGGGGGCGGGGTACACTGAAGCTTTCTTT
size: -
D: TRBD1
J: TRBJ1-1
V: TRBV5-4

CDR3: CASSLLRADNEKLFF
DNA: TGTGCCAGCAGCTTACTCCGGGCTGATAATGAAAAACTGTTTTTT
size: -
D: -
J: TRBJ1-4
V: TRBV7-9

CDR3: CASSLGQGLTEAFF
DNA: TGCGCCAGCAGCTTGGGACAGGGTCTCACTGAAGCTTTCTTT
size: -
D: TRBD1
J: TRBJ1-1
V: TRBV5-1

CDR3: CALPGQGLGYTF
DNA: TGTGCCTTGCCGGGACAGGGGCTCGGCTACACCTTC
size: -
D: TRBD1
J: TRBJ1-2
V: TRBV30

CDR3: CSVLHRVGGYTF
DNA: TGCAGCGTGCTCCACAGGGTGGGGGGCTACACCTTC
size: -
D: -
J: TRBJ1-2
V: TRBV29-1

CDR3: CASSKQGAGLGGYTF
DNA: TGTGCCAGTAGTAAACAGGGGGCAGGTTTAGGTGGCTACACCTTC
size: -
D: TRBD1
J: TRBJ1-2
V: TRBV19

CDR3: CASSLQIPLNYGYTF
DNA: TGTGCCAGCAGTTTACAGATTCCCCTAAACTATGGCTACACCTTC
size: -
D: -
J: TRBJ1-2
V: TRBV28

CDR3: CASSQGRGPFNEQFF
DNA: TGTGCCAGCAGCCAGGGTAGGGGACCCTTCAATGAGCAGTTCTTC
size: -
D: -
J: TRBJ2-1
V: TRBV3-1/TRBV3-2

CDR3: CASIVWAGTDTQYF
DNA: TGTGCCAGCATCGTATGGGCGGGGACAGATACGCAGTATTTT
size: -
D: -
J: TRBJ2-3
V: TRBV5-6

CDR3: CASGGGVGTEAFF
DNA: TGTGCCAGTGGAGGGGGAGTTGGGACTGAAGCTTTCTTT
size: -
D: -
J: TRBJ1-1
V: TRBV9

CDR3: CASSWVMNTEAFF
DNA: TGTGCCAGCAGTTGGGTCATGAACACTGAAGCTTTCTTT
size: -
D: -
J: TRBJ1-1
V: TRBV12-3/TRBV12-4

CDR3: CASHLGTGTYEQYF
DNA: TGTGCCAGCCACCTTGGGACGGGAACCTACGAGCAGTACTTC
size: -
D: -
J: TRBJ2-7
V: TRBV2

CDR3: CASSTYPTSGTYEQYF
DNA: TGTGCCAGCTCAACTTACCCTACTAGCGGAACCTACGAGCAGTACTTC
size: once
D: TRBD2
J: TRBJ2-7
V: TRBV18

CDR3: CASSASTSVDTQYF
DNA: TGTGCCAGCAGTGCTTCGACTAGCGTAGATACGCAGTATTTT
size: once
D: TRBD2
J: TRBJ2-3
V: TRBV25-1

CDR3: CASSTGQFLYGYTF
DNA: TGTGCCAGTAGTACGGGACAGTTCCTCTATGGCTACACCTTC
size: -
D: TRBD1
J: TRBJ1-2
V: TRBV19

CDR3: CAREDRNNEQFF
DNA: TGTGCCAGAGAAGACAGAAACAATGAGCAGTTCTTC
size: -
D: -
J: TRBJ2-1
V: TRBV2

CDR3: CASSPRATPGSSLYNEQFF
DNA: TGTGCCAGCAGTCCTCGAGCCACCCCGGGTAGCTCTCTCTACAATGAGCAGTTCTTC
size: -
D: -
J: TRBJ2-1
V: TRBV27

CDR3: CATSDPYNEQFF
DNA: TGTGCCACCAGTGACCCATACAATGAGCAGTTCTTC
size: -
D: -
J: TRBJ2-1
V: TRBV24-1

CDR3: CASSMMQGSNQPQHF
DNA: TGTGCCAGTAGTATGATGCAGGGAAGCAATCAGCCCCAGCATTTT
size: -
D: -
J: TRBJ1-5
V: TRBV19

CDR3: CAAATGTGVYGYTF
DNA: TGTGCCGCCGCAACCGGGACAGGGGTTTATGGCTACACCTTC
size: -
D: TRBD1
J: TRBJ1-2
V: TRBV6-5

CDR3: CASSLQQGGTEAFF
DNA: TGCGCCAGCAGCTTGCAACAGGGTGGCACTGAAGCTTTCTTT
size: -
D: -
J: TRBJ1-1
V: TRBV5-1

CDR3: CASSLDRGSETQYF
DNA: TGTGCCAGCAGCTTGGACAGGGGGTCAGAGACCCAGTACTTC
size: -
D: TRBD1
J: TRBJ2-5
V: TRBV5-6

CDR3: CAWSVTLTGGGYTF
DNA: TGTGCCTGGAGTGTCACATTGACAGGGGGCGGCTACACCTTC
size: -
D: TRBD1
J: TRBJ1-2
V: TRBV30

CDR3: CASSLVQGADGYTF
DNA: TGTGCCAGCAGTTTGGTCCAGGGAGCGGATGGCTACACCTTC
size: -
D: -
J: TRBJ1-2
V: TRBV28

CDR3: CAISESQVMNTEAFF
DNA: TGTGCCATCAGTGAGAGTCAGGTCATGAACACTGAAGCTTTCTTT
size: -
D: -
J: TRBJ1-1
V: TRBV10-3

CDR3: CAISESLGTRGVQHF
DNA: TGTGCCATCAGTGAGTCCCTGGGGACGCGGGGCGTCCAGCATTTT
size: -
D: -
J: TRBJ1-5
V: TRBV10-3

CDR3: CASSFGLSNTEAFF
DNA: TGCGCCAGCAGCTTTGGGCTTTCGAACACTGAAGCTTTCTTT
size: -
D: -
J: TRBJ1-1
V: TRBV4-1

CDR3: CASSRSTSYGYTF
DNA: TGTGCCAGCAGCCGATCCACGAGTTATGGCTACACCTTC
size: -
D: -
J: TRBJ1-2
V: TRBV11-2

CDR3: CATSTLGQGGEKLFF
DNA: TGTGCCACTTCGACCCTGGGGCAGGGCGGTGAAAAACTGTTTTTT
size: -
D: -
J: TRBJ1-4
V: TRBV7-9

CDR3: CATSRVKLGQGVKGELFF
DNA: TGTGCCACCAGCAGAGTAAAATTGGGACAGGGGGTTAAGGGGGAGCTGTTTTTT
size: -
D: TRBD1
J: TRBJ2-2
V: TRBV15

CDR3: CASSSDRGQLEGNTIYF
DNA: TGTGCCAGCAGCTCGGACAGGGGGCAGTTGGAAGGAAACACCATATATTTT
size: -
D: TRBD1
J: TRBJ1-3
V: TRBV9

CDR3: CASSPKSPYEQYF
DNA: TGTGCCAGCAGTCCGAAGTCCCCTTACGAGCAGTACTTC
size: once
D: -
J: TRBJ2-7
V: TRBV27

CDR3: CASSLLWTGGNEQYF
DNA: TGTGCCAGCAGTTTATTATGGACTGGGGGTAACGAGCAGTACTTC
size: -
D: -
J: TRBJ2-7
V: TRBV28